Reported below is one TCR beta chain. Its antigen is unidentified. This sample was taken from a study of cytomegalovirus exposure and HLA in healthy donors. The germline CDR1 and CDR2 sequences are LNHDA and SQIVND (reference sequence). Trimming removed 3 bases at V and 8 bases at J, with 5 bases between. CDR3 length: 11 amino acids. Overall study results and limits: TCR beta sequences reportedly predicted the HLA-A and HLA-B alleles of most subjects accurately. The number of N-insertions in an Asian-associated ancestry cluster was reportedly below the 666-donor mean in a later analysis.

PCR primers comprised 60 Vbeta and 13 Jbeta primers. Some clones are missing from TCRdb's copy, which holds only in-frame ones; the method was immunoSEQ multiplex PCR. Its table records about 140,000 clones. What was sequenced was PBMCs. The chain has TRBV19 and TRBJ2-1; D is unclear. The source of this sequence is a man aged 35 to 55 in good health and CMV-seronegative. CDR3: CASSMRDEQFF. In nucleotides, the CDR3 is TGTGCCAGTAGTATGCGAGATGAGCAGTTCTTC.